A single sample is the source of the 21 T cell receptor beta chains below, sequenced in a study of T cell repertoires in cytomegalovirus infection. Using its own MiXCR run on the reads, TCRdb lists one record per CDR3 protein. The top ten clones hold around 6% of a sample with about 250,000 distinct CDR3 sequences, around 6.4% of them seen once. The sample consisted of PBMCs. The origin of the receptors is a human donor in good health (CMV status not recorded). Some clones in this sample may be carry-over from other donors' samples.

V is TRBV6-6 and J is TRBJ1-5; D gene uncertain. V shed 5 bases and J shed 4 bases, with 9 bases lying between them. CDR3 length equals 13 residues. Germline lookup yields CDR1 MNHNY and CDR2 SVGAGI (reference sequence). CDR3 bases: TGTGCCAGCAGTAACCGGGCGAATCAGCCCCAGCATTTT. Amino acid sequence: CASSNRANQPQHF.

This clonotype came up many times. The rearrangement joins TRBV7-2 to TRBJ1-2; D is undetermined. V was shortened by 5 bases and J by 4 bases, with 8 bases between the two germline ends. This CDR3 contains 12 residues. CDR1 SGHTA and CDR2 FQGNSA come from the germline V gene. As DNA, the CDR3 is TGTGCCAGCAGCGGGGATGGCTATGGCTACACCTTC. This sequence encodes CASSGDGYGYTF.

Ten or more counts support this clonotype. This chain links TRBV7-2 with TRBJ1-2, with 8 bases fitting TRBD1. Trimming at V came to 4 bases and at J to 3 bases, leaving 10 bases not matched to a gene. Germline V gene data show CDR1 as SGHTA and CDR2 as FQGNSA. This CDR3 is 16 amino acids long. Written as DNA, the CDR3 is TGTGCCAGCAGCTCAAGTAAGGACAGGGTGGACTATGGCTACACCTTC. Amino acid sequence: CASSSSKDRVDYGYTF.

This clonotype was detected ten times or more. This chain joins TRBV5-1 and TRBJ2-7; 9 bases fit TRBD1. The germline V gene encodes CDR1 SGHRS and CDR2 YFSETQ. This CDR3 region has 15 residues. Unmatched junction bases numbered 11, after V lost 4 bases and J lost 6 bases. CDR3 nucleotides: TGCGCCAGCAGCCAGGGACAGGGTGATCCGGGCGAGCAGTACTTC. Amino acid sequence: CASSQGQGDPGEQYF.

This clonotype came up many times. The chain carries TRBV7-2 and TRBJ1-6; D is uncertain. CDR3 length: 13 residues. Trimming cost V 1 base and J 9 bases, with 7 bases left between them. CDR1 SGHTA and CDR2 FQGNSA come from the germline V gene. CDR3 DNA sequence: TGTGCCAGCAGCTTAGGGAGCGGTTCACCCCTCCACTTT. Translated: CASSLGSGSPLHF.

In this sample, this clonotype turned up many times. The chain couples TRBV7-2 to TRBJ2-3; 8 bases align to TRBD2. CDR1 is SGHTA and CDR2 is FQGNSA in the germline V gene. This CDR3 region has 16 residues. The J segment lost 2 bases and the V segment lost 0 bases, leaving 4 bases of the junction unmatched. The CDR3: CASSLATGLVTDTQYF. The CDR3 nucleotides read TGTGCCAGCAGCTTAGCGACGGGACTAGTCACAGATACGCAGTATTTT.

The table lists this clonotype with many counts. CDR3: CASRTGPSGNTIYF. The CDR3 DNA is TGTGCCAGTAGGACAGGACCATCTGGAAACACCATATATTTT. This chain connects TRBV19 to TRBJ1-3; a weak D match, TRBD1 (6 bases). V was shortened by 6 bases and J by 1 base, with 10 bases between the two germline ends. Germline V gene sequence: CDR1 LNHDA, CDR2 SQIVND (reference sequence). CDR3 length equals 14 residues.

This clonotype was counted at least ten times. This sequence joins TRBV28 and TRBJ1-2, with 7 bases fitting TRBD1. Germline lookup yields CDR1 MDHEN and CDR2 SYDVKM. V shed 10 bases, J shed 0 bases, and the junction held 2 bases outside the gene matches. The length of the CDR3 is 12 residues. The CDR3 coding sequence is TGTGCCACGACAGGGACTAACTATGGCTACACCTTC. Translation: CATTGTNYGYTF.

The chain uses TRBV19 and TRBJ1-2, with D possibly being TRBD1 (5 bases). Between the trimmed V and J ends, which lost 1 base and 5 bases, there was a span of 11 bases. The CDR3 is 14 amino acids. CDR1 and CDR2 from the germline V gene are LNHDA and SQIVND (reference sequence). The CDR3 coding sequence is TGTGCCAGTAGTATAGGGGCAGGGAATTATGGCTACACCTTC. This translates into CASSIGAGNYGYTF.

Many counts were recorded for this clonotype. The genes are TRBV7-2 and TRBJ1-6, with 7 positions matching TRBD1. J was trimmed by 11 bases and V by 4 bases; bases with no gene match: 8. The germline V gene has CDR1 SGHTA and CDR2 FQGNSA. The length of the CDR3 is 14 residues. The CDR3: CASSWTGNKPPLHF. CDR3 nucleotide sequence: TGTGCCAGCAGCTGGACAGGAAATAAACCACCCCTCCACTTT.

This clonotype was seen at least ten times. The chain links TRBV10-3 to TRBJ1-1, with 7 positions matching TRBD1. Trimming removed 3 bases from V and 4 bases from J; junction bases left unmatched: 8. The CDR3 runs 15 residues. Per germline, CDR1 ENHRY and CDR2 SYGVKD. CDR3 in DNA: TGTGCCATCAGTGATAAAACCACAGGGGTCACTGAAGCTTTCTTT. Translating it yields CAISDKTTGVTEAFF.

Many counts were recorded for this clonotype. The chain combines TRBV6-1 with TRBJ1-4, with 8 bases fitting TRBD1. V shed 6 bases, J shed 8 bases, and the junction held 8 bases outside the gene matches. The germline V gene encodes CDR1 MNHNS and CDR2 SASEGT. The CDR3 totals 14 residues. The CDR3 DNA sequence: TGTGCCAGCAGAGCGACAGGGGAGGGCGAAAAACTGTTTTTT. Its translation: CASRATGEGEKLFF.

This clonotype was detected many times. The CDR3 nucleotides are TGCAGCGTTGAAGGTTGGGAGACCCAGTACTTC. Translated: CSVEGWETQYF. The genes are TRBV29-1 and TRBJ2-5; D is unresolved. Trimming cost V 1 base and J 5 bases, with 5 bases left between them. CDR1 and CDR2 (germline): SQVTM, ANQGSEA. The CDR3 totals 11 residues.

The table lists this clonotype with many counts. This sequence joins TRBV6-1 and TRBJ1-5, with 7 bases lining up with TRBD1. Losses at the gene ends were 11 bases for V and 0 bases for J; bases not matched to a gene: 13. There are 16 residues in the CDR3. Germline CDR1 is MNHNS and CDR2 is SASEGT. The CDR3 loop is CAPGRTGFYSNQPQHF. CDR3 in DNA: TGTGCCCCCGGGAGGACAGGATTTTATAGCAATCAGCCCCAGCATTTT.

This clonotype was recorded at least ten times. This rearrangement joins TRBV29-1 to TRBJ1-5; D perhaps matches TRBD1 (5 bases). Germline lookup yields CDR1 SQVTM and CDR2 ANQGSEA. The V end was cut by 8 bases, the J end by 3 bases, with 14 bases between. This CDR3 comprises 13 residues. In DNA form, the CDR3 reads TGCAGCCCTCAGGAGGGGCCCAATCAGCCCCAGCATTTT. Translated, it gives CSPQEGPNQPQHF.

This clonotype was observed many times. CDR3 protein: CASSLSPGSGNTIYF. For the CDR3, the DNA is TGTGCCAGCAGCTTATCCCCGGGCTCTGGAAACACCATATATTTT. V and J are TRBV7-2 and TRBJ1-3; D uncertain. The V gene's germline CDR1 is SGHTA and CDR2 FQGNSA. V shed 2 bases and J shed 0 bases, with 8 bases lying between them. This CDR3 spans 15 amino acids. Full variable domain (outside the CDR3, taken from reference TRBV7-2 and TRBJ1-3): GAGVSQSPSNKVTEKGKDVELRCDPISGHTALYWYRQSLGQGLEFLIYFQGNSAPDKSGLPSDRFSAERTGGSVSTLTIQRTQQEDSAVYLCASSLSPGSGNTIYFGEGSWLTVV.

This clonotype was observed at least ten times. The V call is TRBV7-2, the J call TRBJ2-2; D not certain. Trimming left V 2 bases short and J 0 bases short, with 13 bases between. Germline CDR1 and CDR2: SGHTA and FQGNSA. CDR3 size: 17 residues. CDR3 DNA sequence: TGTGCCAGCAGCTTAATTGGCCTGCCCGCGAACACCGGGGAGCTGTTTTTT. Translation: CASSLIGLPANTGELFF.

The sample holds many counts of this clonotype. This chain links TRBV24-1 with TRBJ1-1; D might be TRBD1 (6 bases). Germline V lookup: CDR1 KGHDR, CDR2 SFDVKD. This CDR3 region has 17 residues. The V gene lost 6 bases and the J gene lost 2 bases, with 21 bases spanning the gap. The DNA of the CDR3 is TGTGCCACCAGTTTAACGGACAGCTTTGGTGGAAACACTGAAGCTTTCTTT. This encodes CATSLTDSFGGNTEAFF.

In its sample, this clonotype was seen many times. The chain combines TRBV6-1 with TRBJ1-5; D ambiguous. V gave up 7 bases and J gave up 0 bases, with 13 bases separating them. Germline lookup yields CDR1 MNHNS and CDR2 SASEGT. The CDR3 is made up of 15 amino acids. This chain's CDR3 is CASKDGSYSNQPQHF. CDR3 bases: TGTGCCAGCAAGGATGGATCGTATAGCAATCAGCCCCAGCATTTT.

This clonotype was seen ten or more times. The chain joins TRBV7-3 to TRBJ2-7; perhaps TRBD2 as D (7 bases). V shed 1 base and J shed 5 bases, with 12 bases lying between them. The germline gives CDR1 SGHTA, CDR2 FQGTGA. CDR3 length: 14 amino acids. The CDR3 spells CASSLSGGADEQYF. The CDR3 DNA sequence: TGTGCCAGCAGCTTAAGTGGGGGGGCCGACGAGCAGTACTTC.

The sample holds many counts of this clonotype. The V gene is TRBV6-2 or TRBV6-3, the J gene TRBJ2-5; 7 nucleotides agree with TRBD2. Unmatched junction bases numbered 4, after V lost 6 bases and J lost 0 bases. There are 14 residues in the CDR3. Germline V gene data show CDR1 as MNHEY and CDR2 as SVGEGT. This CDR3 reads CASSPSGNQETQYF. Written as DNA, the CDR3 is TGTGCCAGCAGCCCCAGCGGGAACCAAGAGACCCAGTACTTC.